This TCR beta chain was recovered during a study of T-cell reconstitution after alpha-beta-depleted transplantation in children. Notes on the study in general: T-cell counts and diversity were attributed mostly to newly produced T cells one year after transplant. Several hundred rapidly expanded clones from non-depleted graft cells reportedly supplied alpha-beta T cells about two months post-transplant.

As regards this clonotype: The antigen is undetermined.

Unique molecular identifiers featured in how the TCRbeta library was prepared. MiXCR was run by TCRdb on the PCR reads, yielding one entry per CDR3 protein. The sample contains about 610,000 distinct CDR3 sequences, roughly 30% of which appear only once. The origin of this receptor is a boy in the first two years of life with Wiskott-Aldrich syndrome, due to receive a stem cell transplant. Sequenced material: PBMCs, taken before TCRalphabeta/CD19-depleted stem cell transplant.

This CDR3 is CASSTIREQFF. CDR3 coding DNA: TGTGCCAGCAGTACCATCCGGGAGCAGTTCTTC. The rearrangement uses TRBV12-3 or TRBV12-4 and TRBJ2-1; D is uncertain. V lost 5 bases and J lost 10, with 9 bases in between. The CDR3 is 11 residues long.